Following are 7 T cell receptor beta chains from one sample sequenced in a study of identical twins. Via MiXCR, TCRdb re-called the 5' RACE reads, giving one row per CDR3 protein. This sample has approximately 410,000 distinct CDR3 sequences, with less than 20% found just once. Sequencing was performed on naive T cells sorted from blood. The receptor set was obtained from a man between 50 and 59 years old in good health.

This clonotype was seen a few times. The chain uses TRBV28 and TRBJ1-5; D is unclear. From germline, CDR1 is MDHEN and CDR2 SYDVKM. The CDR3 has 13 amino acids. The V gene lost 7 bases and the J gene lost 1 base, with 8 bases spanning the gap. This chain's CDR3 is CASKPPSNQPQHF. The CDR3 coding sequence is TGTGCCAGCAAACCCCCCAGCAATCAGCCCCAGCATTTT.

Here the CDR3 DNA reads TGTGCCAGCAGCCAAGGACTAGCGGGAGGCCCCCGGGACTACAATGAGCAGTTCTTC. Amino acids: CASSQGLAGGPRDYNEQFF. The chain is built from TRBV14 and TRBJ2-1; the match to TRBD2 covers 13 bases. Looked up from germline, CDR1 is SGHDN and CDR2 is FVKESK. V gave up 1 base and J gave up 3 bases; unmatched junction bases: 9. The length of the CDR3 is 19 residues.

Ten or more counts support this clonotype. The chain links TRBV7-9 to TRBJ2-1; the D gene is possibly TRBD2 (6 bases). The CDR3 has 12 residues. With 3 bases removed from V and 6 bases from J, the gap between germline ends came to 6 bases. The V gene's germline CDR1 is SEHNR and CDR2 FQNEAQ (reference sequence). The CDR3, as DNA: TGTGCCAGCAGCTTTAGCGGCAATGAGCAGTTCTTC. Amino acids: CASSFSGNEQFF. Full variable domain (missing parts from reference TRBV7-9 and TRBJ2-1): DTGVSQNPRHKITKRGQNVTFRCDPISEHNRLYWYRQTLGQGPEFLTYFQNEAQLEKSRLLSDRFSAERPKGSFSTLEIQRTEQGDSAMYLCASSFSGNEQFFGPGTRLTVL.

The V call is TRBV7-2, the J call TRBJ2-1; D call uncertain. V lost 1 base to trimming and J lost 4 bases, with 11 bases between them. CDR1 and CDR2 (germline): SGHTA, FQGNSA. The CDR3 sequence is 15 residues long. The CDR3 coding sequence is TGTGCCAGCAGCTTAGACTCTGTGAAGTACAATGAGCAGTTCTTC. This gives the protein CASSLDSVKYNEQFF.

This clonotype was picked up many times. The chain carries TRBV4-3 and TRBJ2-3; D is unclear. From germline, CDR1 is LGHNA and CDR2 YSLEER. This CDR3 contains 14 residues. The V gene lost 0 bases and the J gene lost 8 bases, with 12 bases spanning the gap. CDR3 in DNA: TGCGCCAGCAGCCAAGAGCCTCAAGTGGGTACGCAGTATTTT. Translated, it gives CASSQEPQVGTQYF.

This clonotype was seen more than once but under ten times. The rearrangement links TRBV4-1 to TRBJ2-1; the D gene is possibly TRBD2 (6 bases). V lost 1 base, J lost 5 bases, and 12 bases lay in between. CDR1 and CDR2 (germline): MGHRA, YSYEKL. This CDR3 region has 15 residues. CDR3 loop: CASSQAGDSDNEQFF. The CDR3 DNA reads as TGCGCCAGCAGCCAAGCGGGGGACTCGGACAATGAGCAGTTCTTC.

The sample holds many counts of this clonotype. The V call is TRBV20-1, the J call TRBJ2-3; D gene uncertain. The CDR3 runs 10 residues. Trimming removed 4 bases at V and 3 bases at J, with 2 bases between. Germline CDR1 DFQATT, CDR2 SNEGSKA (reference sequence). CDR3 sequence (DNA): TGCAGTGCTAAAACAGATACGCAGTATTTT. It translates to CSAKTDTQYF.